Only a few counts were recorded for the clone carrying this TCR beta chain. The antigen is undetermined. The data are from a study of T cell repertoires in cytomegalovirus infection. Background on the study: Well-studied HLA-B-restricted epitopes and recently identified HLA-C-restricted epitopes of CMV were both used in the study.

Via MiXCR, TCRdb re-called the reads, giving one row per CDR3 protein. The table includes about 400,000 distinct CDR3 sequences, approximately 30% detected once. This CDR3 contains 16 residues. V was cut by 5 bases and J by 9 bases, with 20 bases left in between. This clonotype was sampled from a human donor in good health (CMV status not recorded). Some clones in this sample may be carry-over from other donors' samples. V is TRBV12-3 or TRBV12-4 and J is TRBJ1-6; possibly TRBD1 for D (6 bases). This sample comprised cultured PBMCs, obtained from culture after CMV antigen stimulation. The CDR3 region is CASSPYRVVVGSPLHF. The CDR3 DNA is TGTGCCAGCAGTCCCTACAGGGTTGTCGTTGGTTCACCCCTCCACTTT.